This entry describes one TCR beta chain. This record belongs to a study of blood T cell repertoires in COVID-19. Here immunoSEQ multiplex PCR was the method, and the copy in TCRdb shows in-frame clones only, minus some. The profile shows some 250,000 clones, 75% to 90% of them singletons. This CDR3 has 12 residues. Per the germline V gene, CDR1 is SGDLS and CDR2 is YYNGEE. The V end was cut by 0 bases, the J end by 9 bases, with 9 bases between. The sequenced material came from PBMCs or T cells enriched from blood (not recorded which). This sequence joins TRBV9 and TRBJ1-1, with D unresolved. This TCR was sampled from a woman aged 45-65 years who had recovered from COVID-19. This CDR3 is CASSVVGSKAFF. In DNA, the CDR3 is TGTGCCAGCAGCGTAGTTGGGAGTAAAGCTTTCTTT.